This TCR beta chain was profiled in a study of T cell clonotyping in hematopoietic cell transplantation. As regards this clone: Its target is not known. The junction differs from germline at one of its ends, possibly a read error.

This CDR3 contains 13 residues. Germline values: CDR1 SSHAT, CDR2 FNYEAQ (reference sequence). Profiled with immunoSEQ multiplex PCR; TCRdb holds only in-frame clones, not every one. Here the sample spans more than 65,000 clones, 85% to 95% being singletons. General observations from the study: After transplant, recipient diversity fell while pathologically expanded clonotypes grew through day 180. Without cell sorting, CD4 versus CD8 contributions remain unresolved. Few recipient clonotypes overlapped donors; over 95% were de novo at given depth.

The chain joins TRBV7-7 to TRBJ2-7; TRBD1 agrees at 7 bases. The sequenced sample was peripheral blood mononuclear cells. The sequence derives from a man between 50 and 59 years old in good health. Some clones in this sample may be carry-over from other donors' samples. The CDR3 DNA reads as TGTGCTAGCAGCCAGGCAGGGGGCTACGAGCAGTACTTC. Encoded protein: CASSQAGGYEQYF.